The entry that follows covers one T cell receptor beta chain sequence. The antigen is not known. The CDR3 extends over 14 amino acids. Germline V gene lookup returns CDR1 SNHLY and CDR2 FYNNEI. With 5 bases removed from V and 2 bases from J, the gap between germline ends came to 12 bases. The data stem from a study of tumor-infiltrating lymphocytes in localized non-small cell lung cancer. Study conclusions and caveats: T-cell fraction did not differ between immunotypes IM1 and IM2.

The data were produced by immunoSEQ multiplex PCR, yet TCRdb's version contains in-frame clones alone and is incomplete. The sample contains over 15,000 clones, roughly 72% of which appear only once. The sequenced sample was lung tumor tissue. The gene calls are TRBV2 and TRBJ2-5; no clear D. The receptor's source is a human donor with non-small cell lung cancer. As DNA, the CDR3 is TGTGCCAGCAGTTATGCAGCAGCGCAAGAGACCCAGTACTTC. Translating it yields CASSYAAAQETQYF.